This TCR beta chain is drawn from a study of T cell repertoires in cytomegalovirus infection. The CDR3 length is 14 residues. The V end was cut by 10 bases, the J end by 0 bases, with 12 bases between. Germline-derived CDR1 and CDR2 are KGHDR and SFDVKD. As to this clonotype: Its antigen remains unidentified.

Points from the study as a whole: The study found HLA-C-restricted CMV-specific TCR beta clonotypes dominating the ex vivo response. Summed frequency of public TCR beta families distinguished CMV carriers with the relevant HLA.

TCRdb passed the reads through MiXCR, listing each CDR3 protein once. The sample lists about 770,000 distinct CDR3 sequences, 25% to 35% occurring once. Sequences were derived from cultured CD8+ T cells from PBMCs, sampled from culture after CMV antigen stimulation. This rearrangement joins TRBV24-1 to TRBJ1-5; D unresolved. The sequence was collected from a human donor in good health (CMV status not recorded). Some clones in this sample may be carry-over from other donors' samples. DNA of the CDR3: TGTGCCACGGAGTCGGGGTCTAGCAATCAGCCCCAGCATTTT. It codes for CATESGSSNQPQHF.